The sequence of this TCR beta chain was determined in a study of response to subunit inactivated influenza vaccine. Germline loops: CDR1 LGHNA, CDR2 YNFKEQ. V trimming: 1 base; J trimming: 5 bases; junction bases outside the gene matches: 7. This CDR3 comprises 15 residues. MiXCR was run by TCRdb on the RT-PCR reads, yielding one entry per CDR3 protein. The sample contains around 710,000 distinct CDR3 sequences, approximately 15% of which appear only once. The sequencing here drew on PBMCs from blood, taken less than 15 days before vaccination. The TCR was taken from a man aged 45-65 years who received an inactivated influenza vaccine. The V and J genes are TRBV4-2 and TRBJ2-5; the match to TRBD2 covers 7 bases. CDR3 in amino acids: CASSQVVAGGETQYF. CDR3 DNA sequence: TGTGCCAGCAGCCAAGTAGTAGCGGGCGGCGAGACCCAGTACTTC.